The 8 T cell receptor beta chains presented below share a single source sample, sequenced in a study of spatial heterogeneity in lung cancer. Time point: sample taken at primary tumor resection. From tumor, nontumor lung or frozen PBMC, whole RNA was taken unsorted for sequencing. One entry per CDR3 protein, called by TCRdb with MiXCR from the 5' RACE reads. The data hold some 44,000 distinct CDR3 sequences, with roughly 15% observed a single time. Specimen: PBMCs, collected at surgery. These TCRs come from a male donor with early-stage non-small cell lung cancer.

This rearrangement joins TRBV7-2 to TRBJ2-3; D remains ambiguous. CDR3 size: 14 residues. V was shortened by 0 bases and J by 4 bases, with 8 bases between the two germline ends. Germline V gene sequence: CDR1 SGHTA, CDR2 FQGNSA. This CDR3 reads CASSLAAVADTQYF. CDR3 DNA: TGTGCCAGCAGCTTAGCAGCCGTGGCAGATACGCAGTATTTT.

The chain has TRBV5-1 and TRBJ1-1; D remains unclear. Trimming removed 2 bases from V and 5 bases from J, with 10 bases in between. Germline V gene sequence: CDR1 SGHRS, CDR2 YFSETQ. The CDR3 length is 13 residues. The chain's CDR3 is CASSFEGRTEAFF. CDR3 bases: TGCGCCAGCAGCTTTGAGGGTCGAACTGAAGCTTTCTTT.

As DNA, the CDR3 is TGCAGCGTTGTAGGGGACTATGGCTACACCTTC. Translating gives CSVVGDYGYTF. The J gene is TRBJ1-2, the V gene TRBV29-1; weak D call: TRBD1 (5 bases). The germline CDR1 and CDR2 sequences are SQVTM and ANQGSEA. Trimming pared 4 bases from V and 3 bases from J, leaving 6 bases between. The CDR3 is 11 residues long.

A few counts support this clonotype. The rearrangement uses TRBV4-2 and TRBJ2-2, with 9 bases that match TRBD2. This CDR3 is 17 amino acids long. The junction had 9 bases not matched to a gene; V was cut back by 6 bases and J by 1 base. Germline CDR1 is LGHNA and CDR2 is YNFKEQ. The DNA of the CDR3 is TGTGCCAGCAGTCCAAGCGGGGGGATGCTGAACACCGGGGAGCTGTTTTTT. It is translated as CASSPSGGMLNTGELFF.

The sample holds many counts of this clonotype. This chain joins TRBV11-3 and TRBJ2-3, with D tentatively TRBD2 (6 bases). CDR3 length equals 14 residues. The V gene lost 6 bases and the J gene lost 4 bases, with 14 bases spanning the gap. The germline gives CDR1 SGHNT, CDR2 YENEEA. The CDR3 spells CASSLGGIADTQYF. The CDR3 DNA is TGTGCCAGCAGTTTGGGCGGGATTGCAGATACGCAGTATTTT.

This clonotype was seen many times. The chain has TRBV20-1 and TRBJ2-3; D remains ambiguous. Trimming stripped 4 bases from V and 7 bases from J, with 6 bases between. The CDR3 is 10 amino acids. Germline V gene data show CDR1 as DFQATT and CDR2 as SNEGSKA (reference sequence). The CDR3 region has the DNA TGCAGTGCTAAACACCATACGCAGTATTTT. Translated, it gives CSAKHHTQYF.

At least ten counts were recorded for this clonotype. The gene calls are TRBV6-2 or TRBV6-3 and TRBJ2-6; TRBD2 agrees at 7 bases. There are 18 residues in the CDR3. V was clipped by 4 bases and J by 3 bases; unmatched bases: 12. CDR1 MNHEY and CDR2 SVGEGT come from the germline V gene. CDR3 bases: TGTGCCAGCAGTTTGGAGCGGGAAGTCGAATTTGGGGCCAACGTCCTGACTTTC. Translating gives CASSLEREVEFGANVLTF.

Many counts were recorded for this clonotype. This chain connects TRBV28 to TRBJ1-5; D unresolved. CDR1 and CDR2 (germline): MDHEN, SYDVKM. The CDR3 spans 14 residues. V lost 6 bases to trimming and J lost 3 bases, with 12 bases between them. CDR3 region: CASSRDGYNQPQHF. In nucleotides, the CDR3 is TGTGCCAGCAGCCGCGACGGATACAATCAGCCCCAGCATTTT.